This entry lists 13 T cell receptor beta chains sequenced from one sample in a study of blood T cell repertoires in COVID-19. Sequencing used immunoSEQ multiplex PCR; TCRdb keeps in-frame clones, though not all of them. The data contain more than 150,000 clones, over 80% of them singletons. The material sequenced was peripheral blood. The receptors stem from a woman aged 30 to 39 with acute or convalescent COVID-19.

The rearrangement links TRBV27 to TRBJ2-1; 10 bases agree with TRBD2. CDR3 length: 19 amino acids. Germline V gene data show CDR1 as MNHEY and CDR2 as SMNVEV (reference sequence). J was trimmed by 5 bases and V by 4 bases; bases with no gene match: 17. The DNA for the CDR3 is TGTGCCAGCAGTTCACTGGGGTTAGCGGGAGGATACGCGGACAATGAGCAGTTCTTC. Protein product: CASSSLGLAGGYADNEQFF.

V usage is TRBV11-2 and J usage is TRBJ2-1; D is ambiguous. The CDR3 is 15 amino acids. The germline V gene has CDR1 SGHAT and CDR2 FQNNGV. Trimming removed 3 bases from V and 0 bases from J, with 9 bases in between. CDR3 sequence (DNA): TGTGCCAGCAGCTTTTTCCAGGACTCCTACAATGAGCAGTTCTTC. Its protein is CASSFFQDSYNEQFF.

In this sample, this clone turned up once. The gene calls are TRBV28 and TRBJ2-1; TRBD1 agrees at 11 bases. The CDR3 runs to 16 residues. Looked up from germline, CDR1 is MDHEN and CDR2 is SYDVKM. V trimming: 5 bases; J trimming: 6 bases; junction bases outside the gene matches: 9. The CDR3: CASSAGQGAQVNEQFF. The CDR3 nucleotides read TGTGCCAGCAGTGCCGGACAGGGGGCGCAGGTCAATGAGCAGTTCTTC.

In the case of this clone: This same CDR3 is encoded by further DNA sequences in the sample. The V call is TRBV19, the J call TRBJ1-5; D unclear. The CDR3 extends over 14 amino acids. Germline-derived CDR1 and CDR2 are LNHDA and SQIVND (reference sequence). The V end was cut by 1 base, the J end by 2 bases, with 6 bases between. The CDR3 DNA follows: TGTGCCAGTAGTATAGCGGGAGGCAATCAGCCCCAGCATTTT. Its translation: CASSIAGGNQPQHF.

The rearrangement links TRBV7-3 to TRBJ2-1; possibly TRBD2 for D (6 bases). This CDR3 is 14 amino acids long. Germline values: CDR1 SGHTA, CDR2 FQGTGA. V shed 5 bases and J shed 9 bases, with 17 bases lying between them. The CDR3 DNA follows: TGTGCCAGCAGCCTAGGGGTCGTCGGGGGTGAGCAGTTCTTC. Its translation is CASSLGVVGGEQFF.

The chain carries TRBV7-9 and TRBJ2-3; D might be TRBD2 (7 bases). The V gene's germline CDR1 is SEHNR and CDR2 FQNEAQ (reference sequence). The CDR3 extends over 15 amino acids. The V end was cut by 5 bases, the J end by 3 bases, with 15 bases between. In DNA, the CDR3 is TGTGCCAGCAGCGTCTCGGGGGGCCAGACAGATACGCAGTATTTT. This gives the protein CASSVSGGQTDTQYF.

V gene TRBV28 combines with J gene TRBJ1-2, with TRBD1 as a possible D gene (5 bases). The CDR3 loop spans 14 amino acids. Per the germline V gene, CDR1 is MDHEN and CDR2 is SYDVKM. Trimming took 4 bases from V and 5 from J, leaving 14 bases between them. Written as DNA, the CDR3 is TGTGCCAGCAGTTACCCGACAGAAACTTATGGCTACACCTTC. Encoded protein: CASSYPTETYGYTF.

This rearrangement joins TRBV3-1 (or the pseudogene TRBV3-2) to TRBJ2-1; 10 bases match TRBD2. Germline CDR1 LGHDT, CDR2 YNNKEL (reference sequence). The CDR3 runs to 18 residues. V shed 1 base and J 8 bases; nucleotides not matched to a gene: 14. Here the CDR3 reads CASSQAVLYLAGDDEQFF. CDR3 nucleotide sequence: TGTGCCAGCAGCCAAGCGGTCCTTTATCTAGCGGGGGACGATGAGCAGTTCTTC.

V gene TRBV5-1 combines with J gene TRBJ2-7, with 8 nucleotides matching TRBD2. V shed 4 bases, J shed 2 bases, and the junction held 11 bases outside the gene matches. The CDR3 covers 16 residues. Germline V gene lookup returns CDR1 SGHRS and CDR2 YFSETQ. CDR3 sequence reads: CASSQSTSAAAYEQYF. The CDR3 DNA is TGCGCCAGCAGCCAATCGACTAGCGCCGCAGCCTACGAGCAGTACTTC. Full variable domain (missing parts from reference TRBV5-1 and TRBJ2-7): KAGVTQTPRYLIKTRGQQVTLSCSPISGHRSVSWYQQTPGQGLQFLFEYFSETQRNKGNFPGRFSGRQFSNSRSEMNVSTLELGDSALYLCASSQSTSAAAYEQYFGPGTRLTVT.

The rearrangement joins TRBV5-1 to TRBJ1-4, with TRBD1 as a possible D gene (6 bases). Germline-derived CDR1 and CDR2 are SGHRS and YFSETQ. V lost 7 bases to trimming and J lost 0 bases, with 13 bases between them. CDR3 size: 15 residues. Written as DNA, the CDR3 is TGCGCCAGCCGCGACTCAGGGGCAACTAATGAAAAACTGTTTTTT. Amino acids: CASRDSGATNEKLFF.

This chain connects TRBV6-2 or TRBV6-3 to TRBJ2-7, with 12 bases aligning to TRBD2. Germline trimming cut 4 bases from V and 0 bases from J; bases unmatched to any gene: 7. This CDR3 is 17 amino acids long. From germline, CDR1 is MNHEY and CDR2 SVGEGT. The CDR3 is CASSFPGLAGNSYEQYF. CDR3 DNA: TGTGCCAGCAGTTTCCCGGGACTAGCGGGTAACTCCTACGAGCAGTACTTC.

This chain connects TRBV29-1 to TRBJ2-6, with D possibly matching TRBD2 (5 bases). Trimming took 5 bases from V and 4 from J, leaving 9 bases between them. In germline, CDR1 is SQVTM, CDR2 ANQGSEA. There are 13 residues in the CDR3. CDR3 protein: CSVLADGANVLTF. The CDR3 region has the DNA TGCAGCGTTCTAGCTGACGGGGCCAACGTCCTGACTTTC.

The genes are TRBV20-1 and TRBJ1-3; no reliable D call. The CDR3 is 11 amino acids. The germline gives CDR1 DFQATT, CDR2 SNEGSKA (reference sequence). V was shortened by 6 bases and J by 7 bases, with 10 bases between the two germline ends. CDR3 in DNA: TGCAGTGCCCTGGCCCCGAACACCATATATTTT. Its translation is CSALAPNTIYF.